Listed below are T cell receptor beta chains from one sample, sequenced in a study of blood T cell repertoires in COVID-19. Clones were sequenced by immunoSEQ multiplex PCR, and TCRdb holds only the in-frame ones, with some missing. The top ten hold 24% of the sample, which has 30,000 or so clones, less than 90% seen once. The source material was peripheral blood. The receptor source for this set is a human donor with active COVID-19. The donor label of this sample is uncertain. The CDR3 runs from the conserved cysteine through the conserved F or W. The D gene is left open where the match is weak. The size of a clone is reported for some rows only, either as once, few or many, or as a class for expanded clones.

v_gene	j_gene	len	d_gene	abundance	CDR3nt	CDR3aa
TRBV11-2	TRBJ2-1	15	TRBD2	-	TGTGCCAGCAGCTCCTTAGCGGGAGCTAGGAATGAGCAGTTCTTC	CASSSLAGARNEQFF
TRBV7-2	TRBJ2-5	16	-	-	TGTGCCAGCAGCTTAGGAGGCTTCAGGGTTCAAGAGACCCAGTACTTC	CASSLGGFRVQETQYF
TRBV5-6	TRBJ1-5	15	-	-	TGTGCCAGCAGCTTTGCGTCTCCGTCGATTCAGCCCCAGCATTTT	CASSFASPSIQPQHF
TRBV11-2	TRBJ2-7	14	TRBD2	-	TGTGCCAGCAGCTTAAGCGGGGGGGTTTACGAGCAGTACTTC	CASSLSGGVYEQYF
TRBV7-2	TRBJ1-6	14	TRBD1	-	TGTGCCAGCAGCTTAACAGGGGAAGGTTCACCCCTCCACTTT	CASSLTGEGSPLHF
TRBV6-5	TRBJ2-3	16	-	-	TGTGCCAGCAGTTATGGACAGAGCCCTAGCACAGATACGCAGTATTTT	CASSYGQSPSTDTQYF
TRBV6-5	TRBJ1-3	15	-	-	TGTGCCAGCAGTTACTCGATTGGACAGGGAAACACCATATATTTT	CASSYSIGQGNTIYF
TRBV12-3/TRBV12-4	TRBJ1-2	13	-	few	TGTGCCAGCAGCTCGCACGGGGGGCTGGGCTACACCTTC	CASSSHGGLGYTF
TRBV11-2	TRBJ1-3	14	-	few	TGTGCCAGCAGTCAACACAGTACTGGAAACACCATATATTTT	CASSQHSTGNTIYF
TRBV27	TRBJ2-3	16	-	-	TGTGCCAGCAGTTTATTTCCGGAAGCGGGCACAGATACGCAGTATTTT	CASSLFPEAGTDTQYF
TRBV4-3	TRBJ2-3	17	TRBD2	-	TGCGCCAGCAGCCAAGATCCGACTAGCGGTACCACAGATACGCAGTATTTT	CASSQDPTSGTTDTQYF
TRBV4-3	TRBJ2-5	15	TRBD1	-	TGCGCCAGCAGCCAAGGTAACAGGGGCGGAGAGACCCAGTACTTC	CASSQGNRGGETQYF
TRBV5-1	TRBJ2-3	17	TRBD2	-	TGCGCCAGCAGAGGGGCGGGAGAACCGTCTGGGGCAGATACGCAGTATTTT	CASRGAGEPSGADTQYF
TRBV7-2	TRBJ1-2	14	TRBD1	once	TGTGCCAGCAGCTTTGGACAGGGGAGGAATGGCTACACCTTC	CASSFGQGRNGYTF
TRBV10-3	TRBJ2-1	14	-	-	TGTGCCATCAGTGCCGTTGGAGTTCCCAATGAGCAGTTCTTC	CAISAVGVPNEQFF
TRBV19	TRBJ1-6	14	TRBD1	-	TGTGCCAGCGGGGACAGGGGGCTAGGGTCACCCCTCCACTTT	CASGDRGLGSPLHF
TRBV19	TRBJ2-1	16	TRBD2	-	TGTGCCAGCACTACACCCTTGGCTAGCGGGGGAAATGAGCAGTTCTTC	CASTTPLASGGNEQFF
TRBV11-3	TRBJ2-7	15	-	-	TGTGCCAGCAGCTACACAATCGGACAGACCAACGAGCAGTACTTC	CASSYTIGQTNEQYF
TRBV19	TRBJ1-1	14	-	-	TGTGCCAGTAGTATAGGGGGGCTGGTCACTGAAGCTTTCTTT	CASSIGGLVTEAFF
TRBV6-1	TRBJ2-5	14	-	-	TGTGCCAGCAGTGAAGACGCTAGCTTGGAGACCCAGTACTTC	CASSEDASLETQYF
TRBV27	TRBJ2-5	15	-	-	TGTGCCAGCAGCCTGTCCGCCCTAGAGGGAGAGACCCAGTACTTC	CASSLSALEGETQYF
TRBV6-4	TRBJ2-7	17	TRBD2	-	TGTGCCAGCAGTGCCTCTCCCGCGGGGGGGGATAACTACGAGCAGTACTTC	CASSASPAGGDNYEQYF
TRBV12-3/TRBV12-4	TRBJ2-2	13	-	-	TGTGCCAGCAGTTTAACTTCGTCCGGGGAGCTGTTTTTT	CASSLTSSGELFF
TRBV18	TRBJ1-4	14	-	once	TGTGCCAGCTCACCTGGGGGCGGGAGTGAAAAACTGTTTTTT	CASSPGGGSEKLFF
TRBV2	TRBJ2-1	16	TRBD2	-	TGTGCCAGCAGTGAACGGGGGACTAGCGGGAGAAATGAGCAGTTCTTC	CASSERGTSGRNEQFF
TRBV6-6	TRBJ1-1	14	-	-	TGTGCCAGCAGTTCCTCCGGGACTGGACCTGAAGCTTTCTTT	CASSSSGTGPEAFF
TRBV5-6	TRBJ2-1	12	-	-	TGTGCCAGCAGCTGGGGAGTGAATGAGCAGTTCTTC	CASSWGVNEQFF
TRBV21-1	TRBJ2-1	18	-	-	TGTGCCAGCAGCAAAGTAGCAAGGACAGCGGGAGGCGATAATGAGCAGTTCTTC	CASSKVARTAGGDNEQFF
TRBV5-4	TRBJ1-5	14	-	few	TGTGCCAGCAGCAAGGAGGGGAGCAATCAGCCCCAGCATTTT	CASSKEGSNQPQHF
TRBV19	TRBJ2-7	13	TRBD2	-	TGTGCCAGTGGTAGCGGGAACGCCTACGAGCAGTACTTC	CASGSGNAYEQYF
TRBV20-1	TRBJ2-7	11	-	-	TGCAGTGCTAGTAGCGGCCACGAGCAGTACTTC	CSASSGHEQYF
TRBV4-1	TRBJ2-3	16	-	-	TGCGCCAGCAGCCAAGTCGGGGGGCCTAGCACAGATACGCAGTATTTT	CASSQVGGPSTDTQYF
TRBV27	TRBJ1-6	16	TRBD1	-	TGTGCCAGCAGTTCCTCAACAGGGGGCGCAGGTTCACCCCTCCACTTT	CASSSSTGGAGSPLHF
TRBV4-1	TRBJ2-7	16	-	few	TGCGCCAGCAGCCAATCAAACCTGGGGGGCTCCTACGAGCAGTACTTC	CASSQSNLGGSYEQYF
TRBV5-4	TRBJ1-3	15	-	-	TGTGCCAGCAGCTTGGACCTCGCCGGTGGAAACACCATATATTTT	CASSLDLAGGNTIYF
TRBV18	TRBJ2-2	17	-	-	TGTGCCAGTTACACCGGGAGCCTAATATCGAACACCGGGGAGCTGTTTTTT	CASYTGSLISNTGELFF
TRBV14	TRBJ2-7	15	-	-	TGTGCCAGCAGCGCCGACAGGAATACTTTCGGCGAGCAGTACTTC	CASSADRNTFGEQYF
TRBV6-5	TRBJ2-1	15	-	-	TGTGCCAGCAGTAACAGGGGGGGGTCCCTCAATGAGCAGTTCTTC	CASSNRGGSLNEQFF
TRBV6-5	TRBJ2-5	15	-	-	TGTGCCAGCAGGCCCGGATCGGACAGCCAAGAGACCCAGTACTTC	CASRPGSDSQETQYF
TRBV30	TRBJ2-5	16	TRBD2	-	TGTGCCTGGAGTGTCCAGCGGGGGGGCTTCCAAGAGACCCAGTACTTC	CAWSVQRGGFQETQYF
TRBV2	TRBJ2-3	18	TRBD2	-	TGTGCCAGCAGTGAAGCGATGGGACTAGCGGGGGGCACAGATACGCAGTATTTT	CASSEAMGLAGGTDTQYF
TRBV12-3/TRBV12-4	TRBJ1-2	13	-	-	TGTGCCAGCAGTTTAGCCCAGGGTGCAGGCTACACCTTC	CASSLAQGAGYTF
TRBV2	TRBJ1-1	13	-	-	TGTGCCAGCAGAGATAGACAGAACACTGAAGCTTTCTTT	CASRDRQNTEAFF
TRBV2	TRBJ2-5	13	-	once	TGTGCCAGCAGTGACAGGGTTGAAAAGACCCAGTACTTC	CASSDRVEKTQYF
TRBV7-2	TRBJ1-4	14	TRBD1	-	TGTGCCAGCAGTCAGGGGGTAACTAATGAAAAACTGTTTTTT	CASSQGVTNEKLFF
TRBV7-9	TRBJ2-3	15	TRBD2	few	TGTGCCAGCAGCTTAGTGGCGGGAGGGCCTGATACGCAGTATTTT	CASSLVAGGPDTQYF
TRBV2	TRBJ2-1	13	TRBD2	-	TGTGCCAGCAGTTGGCGGACTAGCGGGACCCTATTCTTC	CASSWRTSGTLFF
TRBV30	TRBJ1-5	13	TRBD1	few	TGTGCCTGGAGTGGTCAGACAGGGTCGCCCCAGCATTTT	CAWSGQTGSPQHF
TRBV19	TRBJ2-3	16	TRBD2	-	TGTGCCAGTAGTAACGGCGGGGGAGAGTCCACAGATACGCAGTATTTT	CASSNGGGESTDTQYF
TRBV19	TRBJ2-7	14	TRBD1	once	TGTGCCAGTAGTAGGGGACAGGGGTTTTACGAGCAGTACTTC	CASSRGQGFYEQYF
TRBV9	TRBJ2-5	16	TRBD2	medium-sized	TGTGCCAGCAGCGCAAACGTGGGACTAGCGTCTGAGACCCAGTACTTC	CASSANVGLASETQYF
TRBV6-1	TRBJ1-2	14	-	-	TGTGCCAGCAGTGAAGGTCTGCCGGTCTATGGCTACACCTTC	CASSEGLPVYGYTF
TRBV5-1	TRBJ2-1	13	-	-	TGCGCCAGCAGCCGAAACAGGGCCGATGAGCAGTTCTTC	CASSRNRADEQFF
TRBV2	TRBJ2-7	12	-	-	TGTGCCAGCGGGCGGGGTACCTACGAGCAGTACTTC	CASGRGTYEQYF
TRBV6-5	TRBJ2-7	15	-	once	TGTGCCAGCAGTTACTCGATTTCGGGGTCCTACGAGCAGTACTTC	CASSYSISGSYEQYF
TRBV6-5	TRBJ2-7	13	TRBD2	-	TGTGCCAGCACGACTAGCGGGGACTACGAGCAGTACTTC	CASTTSGDYEQYF
TRBV3-1/TRBV3-2	TRBJ1-6	15	TRBD1	-	TGTGCCAGCAGCTCCACCCGGGACAGGGGATCACCCCTCCACTTT	CASSSTRDRGSPLHF
TRBV7-8	TRBJ2-1	18	-	few	TGTGCCAGCAGCTTATCTGGGGGCATGCAGGGCCCCTACAATGAGCAGTTCTTC	CASSLSGGMQGPYNEQFF
TRBV6-5	TRBJ1-2	16	-	-	TGTGCCAGCAGTTACGGCCCGGGAGTTGCAATCTATGGCTACACCTTC	CASSYGPGVAIYGYTF